One sample yielded the 27 T cell receptor beta chains listed below, sequenced in a study of T cells after yellow fever vaccination. TCRdb ran MiXCR on the 5' RACE reads and lists one entry per CDR3 protein. The sample includes under 700,000 distinct CDR3 sequences, about a sixth seen only once; the top ten take 17%. The source was PBMCs, collected around 5 days after the first yellow fever vaccination. These receptors were taken from a man aged 18 to 29 who received the YFV17D yellow fever vaccine.

This clonotype has a handful of counts. The CDR3 spells CASSPAGIFYEQYV. The CDR3 nucleotides read TGCGCCAGCAGCCCGGCCGGGATTTTCTACGAGCAGTACGTC. This chain joins TRBV5-1 and TRBJ2-7; a weak D match, TRBD2 (5 bases). CDR3 length: 14 amino acids. Trimming shortened V by 4 bases and J by 3 bases, and 14 bases separated the two germline ends. Germline CDR1 is SGHRS and CDR2 is YFSETQ.

The CDR3 DNA reads TGTGCCAGCAGCTTCAGAAAAGGGGGGGATGGCTACACCTTC. It yields the protein CASSFRKGGDGYTF. The chain joins TRBV7-6 to TRBJ1-2, with D perhaps matching TRBD1 (6 bases). CDR3 length: 14 amino acids. V gave up 3 bases and J gave up 6 bases, with 14 bases separating them. Germline CDR1 is SGHVS and CDR2 is FNYEAQ.

The genes are TRBV9 and TRBJ1-6; the D is unclear. This CDR3 has 13 residues. The germline gives CDR1 SGDLS, CDR2 YYNGEE. V was pared by 1 base and J by 8 bases, with 7 bases between. In DNA, the CDR3 is TGTGCCAGCAGCGTACGTAGTGATTCACCCCTCCACTTT. Its translation is CASSVRSDSPLHF. Drawing the rest from reference TRBV9 and TRBJ1-6, the complete variable domain is DSGVTQTPKHLITATGQRVTLRCSPRSGDLSVYWYQQSLDQGLQFLIQYYNGEERAKGNILERFSAQQFPDLHSELNLSSLELGDSALYFCASSVRSDSPLHFGNGTRLTVT.

This clonotype was observed a single time. The gene calls are TRBV7-2 and TRBJ2-7; TRBD1 agrees at 10 bases. The CDR3 runs 16 residues. The junction had 11 bases not matched to a gene; V was cut back by 2 bases and J by 7 bases. CDR1 is SGHTA and CDR2 is FQGNSA in the germline V gene. The CDR3: CASSLSLTGGGGEQYV. The DNA of the CDR3 is TGTGCCAGCAGCTTATCCTTGACAGGGGGCGGAGGGGAGCAGTACGTC.

This clonotype turned up a few times. The gene calls are TRBV28 and TRBJ2-7; weak D call: TRBD2 (5 bases). V lost 2 bases and J lost 2, with 13 bases in between. Germline V gene lookup returns CDR1 MDHEN and CDR2 SYDVKM. The CDR3 runs to 15 residues. The CDR3 DNA is TGTGCCAGCAGTTTAAGAGGGTCTCTTGCCTACGAGCAGTACGTC. Protein sequence: CASSLRGSLAYEQYV.

This clonotype was counted a few times. The chain uses TRBV10-3 and TRBJ2-1, with 7 bases aligning to TRBD2. V shed 6 bases and J 2 bases; nucleotides not matched to a gene: 1. In germline, CDR1 is ENHRY, CDR2 SYGVKD. The CDR3 sequence is 13 residues long. CDR3 in DNA: TGTGCCATCAGGGGGGGGGCCTACAATGAGCAGTTCTTC. Protein sequence: CAIRGGAYNEQFF.

V is TRBV5-1 and J is TRBJ2-7; TRBD1 agrees at 7 bases. The CDR3 has 14 amino acids. CDR1 SGHRS and CDR2 YFSETQ come from the germline V gene. The J segment lost 4 bases and the V segment lost 4 bases, leaving 8 bases of the junction unmatched. Here the CDR3 reads CASSLKTGLYEQYF. The CDR3 nucleotides are TGCGCCAGCAGCCTTAAGACAGGGCTATACGAGCAGTACTTC.

In DNA, the CDR3 is TGTGCCAGCAGCTTAAATCGGCAGGGCAATGGCTACACCTTC. This gives the protein CASSLNRQGNGYTF. The chain links TRBV11-1 to TRBJ1-2, with a weak D call TRBD1 (5 bases). CDR1 and CDR2 from the germline V gene are SGHAT and FQDESV (reference sequence). The CDR3 totals 14 residues. Trimming left V 2 bases short and J 6 bases short, with 13 bases between.

The chain carries TRBV4-1 and TRBJ1-5, with 9 bases aligning to TRBD1. V shed 4 bases, J shed 3 bases, and the junction held 13 bases outside the gene matches. This CDR3 is built from 18 residues. Germline V lookup: CDR1 MGHRA, CDR2 YSYEKL. CDR3 sequence: CASSPPPGQGSPNQPQHF. As DNA, the CDR3 is TGCGCCAGCAGCCCCCCGCCGGGACAGGGCTCCCCCAATCAGCCCCAGCATTTT.

This clonotype was observed a handful of times. V usage is TRBV20-1 and J usage is TRBJ1-5; D gene uncertain. Germline assignment: CDR1 DFQATT and CDR2 SNEGSKA (reference sequence). This CDR3 spans 14 amino acids. Trimming took 4 bases from V and 0 from J, leaving 10 bases between them. CDR3 sequence reads: CSATSADSNQPQHF. The CDR3 bases are TGCAGTGCTACCTCAGCCGATAGCAATCAGCCCCAGCATTTT.

In regard to this clonotype: One end of the junction is discordant with germline, which a read error may explain. The V gene is TRBV5-1, the J gene TRBJ2-3, with 7 bases that match TRBD1. Germline V gene sequence: CDR1 SGHRS, CDR2 YFSETQ. The CDR3 runs to 13 residues. The CDR3 sequence: CASSRDSIDTQYF. In DNA, the CDR3 is TGCGCCAGCAGCCGGGACAGCATAGATACGCAGTATTTT. Based on the CDR3 plus reference TRBV5-1 and TRBJ2-3, the full variable domain is KAGVTQTPRYLIKTRGQQVTLSCSPISGHRSVSWYQQTPGQGLQFLFEYFSETQRNKGNFPGRFSGRQFSNSRSEMNVSTLELGDSALYLCASSRDSIDTQYFGPGTRLTVL.

This clonotype has a handful of counts. This chain uses TRBV6-2 or TRBV6-3 with TRBJ2-1; D ambiguous. The V gene's germline CDR1 is MNHEY and CDR2 SVGEGT. The V end lost 6 bases, the J end lost 6 bases, and 9 bases lay between the germline ends. The CDR3 spans 12 residues. The CDR3 bases are TGTGCCAGCAGACTATCCGGCAATGAGCAGTTCTTC. Amino acid sequence: CASRLSGNEQFF.

The rearrangement joins TRBV4-1 to TRBJ1-6; unclear D gene. Per germline, CDR1 MGHRA and CDR2 YSYEKL. The CDR3 sequence is 15 residues long. V shed 4 bases and J shed 5 bases, with 12 bases lying between them. CDR3 amino acids: CASSRTATDNSPLHF. The CDR3 nucleotides are TGCGCCAGCAGCCGAACCGCGACGGATAATTCACCCCTCCACTTT.

The chain recombines TRBV7-7 with TRBJ2-1, with D possibly TRBD2 on 6 matching bases. Between the trimmed V and J ends, which lost 1 base and 8 bases, there was a span of 12 bases. This CDR3 has 14 residues. CDR1 and CDR2 (germline): SSHAT, FNYEAQ (reference sequence). The DNA for the CDR3 is TGTGCCAGCAGCTTAGGGGGACTCGCCGATGAGCAGTTCTTC. Protein product: CASSLGGLADEQFF.

The V gene is TRBV7-2, the J gene TRBJ2-7; unclear D gene. The germline V and J ends were trimmed by 3 bases and 2 bases, with 8 bases remaining between them. The CDR3 is 13 residues long. The V gene's germline CDR1 is SGHTA and CDR2 FQGNSA. The CDR3, as DNA: TGTGCCAGCAGCTTGAGCCCGACCTACGAGCAGTACTTC. It yields the protein CASSLSPTYEQYF.

J is TRBJ2-2 and V is TRBV18; D possibly corresponds to TRBD2 (5 bases). The V end was cut by 3 bases, the J end by 7 bases, with 12 bases between. This CDR3 contains 14 residues. Germline loops: CDR1 KGHSH, CDR2 LQKENI. CDR3 nucleotide sequence: TGTGCCAGCTCACCTCCGGGAAAAGGCGGGGAGCTGTTTTTT. It encodes CASSPPGKGGELFF.

This chain links TRBV12-3 or TRBV12-4 with TRBJ2-1; unclear D gene. V dropped 5 bases and J dropped 3 bases, with 8 bases sitting between them. This CDR3 region has 13 residues. CDR3 protein: CASSTPSYNEQFF. The CDR3 DNA follows: TGTGCCAGCAGTACCCCTAGCTACAATGAGCAGTTCTTC.

This clonotype was observed a handful of times. CDR3 sequence: CASSFVGSGALLNEQFF. DNA of the CDR3: TGTGCCAGCAGCTTTGTGGGGAGCGGGGCTCTCCTCAATGAGCAGTTCTTC. The chain combines TRBV7-3 with TRBJ2-1, with TRBD2 identical over 7 bases. V lost 3 bases to trimming and J lost 6 bases; unmatched junction nucleotides: 14. The CDR3 loop spans 17 amino acids. The germline gives CDR1 SGHTA, CDR2 FQGTGA.

The V and J genes are TRBV20-1 and TRBJ2-7, with no clear D. CDR1 is DFQATT, CDR2 SNEGSKA, per germline (reference sequence). Between the trimmed V and J ends, which lost 2 bases and 6 bases, there was a span of 14 bases. The CDR3 runs to 13 residues. The CDR3 DNA reads as TGCAGTGCTAGATTGGGTCCGGGTGGCGAGCAGTACTTC. Translated, it gives CSARLGPGGEQYF.

The chain is built from TRBV15 and TRBJ2-2; tentatively, D is TRBD2 (5 bases). The CDR3 is 14 amino acids. Looked up from germline, CDR1 is LNHNV and CDR2 is YYDKDF (reference sequence). V was trimmed by 0 bases and J by 6 bases, leaving 8 bases between them. CDR3 amino acids: CATSRELVAGELFF. CDR3 sequence (DNA): TGTGCCACCAGCAGAGAACTAGTTGCCGGGGAGCTGTTTTTT.

The chain recombines TRBV15 with TRBJ2-7; D not resolved. The CDR3 has 17 residues. V lost 3 bases, J lost 3 bases, and 21 bases lay in between. The germline CDR1 and CDR2 sequences are LNHNV and YYDKDF (reference sequence). CDR3 residues: CATSSRALNDPRYEQYV. CDR3 nucleotides: TGTGCCACCAGCAGCCGGGCCCTTAACGATCCGCGCTACGAGCAGTACGTC.

This clonotype has ten or more counts. The chain links TRBV7-2 to TRBJ2-5, with D hard to call. Germline CDR1 SGHTA, CDR2 FQGNSA. Trimming shortened V by 5 bases and J by 4 bases, and 14 bases separated the two germline ends. This CDR3 contains 14 residues. The DNA of the CDR3 is TGTGCCAGCAGCGCTGGGTGGTCTCCAGAGACCCAGTACTTC. Residues: CASSAGWSPETQYF.

The V and J genes are TRBV28 and TRBJ2-5; 10 bases match TRBD1. This CDR3 has 16 amino acids. Germline V CDR1 and CDR2: MDHEN, SYDVKM. The junction had 8 bases not matched to a gene; V was cut back by 4 bases and J by 3 bases. The CDR3 DNA follows: TGTGCCAGCAGTTGGGACCGCGGGACAGGGGAAGAGACCCAGTACTTC. Protein product: CASSWDRGTGEETQYF. The full variable domain, completed using reference TRBV28 and TRBJ2-5, is DVKVTQSSRYLVKRTGEKVFLECVQDMDHENMFWYRQDPGLGLRLIYFSYDVKMKEKGDIPEGYSVSREKKERFSLILESASTNQTSMYLCASSWDRGTGEETQYFGPGTRLLVL.

This chain links TRBV11-1 with TRBJ1-1; 12 nucleotides line up with TRBD1. The CDR3 is 20 amino acids. CDR1 is SGHAT, CDR2 FQDESV, per germline (reference sequence). V shed 3 bases and J 5 bases; nucleotides not matched to a gene: 19. As DNA, the CDR3 is TGTGCCAGCAGCTTCCGGGACAGGGGGCGAAAGTTCGTGGTGGGGACTGAAGCTTTCTTT. This sequence encodes CASSFRDRGRKFVVGTEAFF.

The chain combines TRBV2 with TRBJ2-3; 12 bases agree with TRBD2. CDR1 and CDR2 from the germline V gene are SNHLY and FYNNEI. CDR3 length: 15 residues. Trimming cost V 5 bases and J 7 bases; bases outside gene matches: 7. The CDR3 sequence is CASSTLAGGPYTQYF. CDR3 sequence (DNA): TGTGCCAGCAGTACTCTAGCGGGGGGGCCTTATACGCAGTATTTT.

This clonotype has a count of ten or more. The genes are TRBV14 and TRBJ1-2; 8 bases fit TRBD1. The CDR3 contains 17 residues. Trimming took 1 base from V and 2 from J; bases not matched to a gene: 9. From germline, CDR1 is SGHDN and CDR2 FVKESK. The DNA of the CDR3 is TGTGCCAGCAGCCAAGGCCTAGGCAGGGGGCCCAACTATGGCTACACCTTC. It yields the protein CASSQGLGRGPNYGYTF.

This clonotype was seen only a few times. The chain uses TRBV7-2 and TRBJ2-2; no definite D call. This CDR3 has 15 residues. The germline V gene encodes CDR1 SGHTA and CDR2 FQGNSA. Deletions cut 3 bases from V and 1 base from J, with 9 bases between. In DNA, the CDR3 is TGTGCCAGCAGCTTCGACTCCCAGAACACCGGGGAGCTGTTTTTT. This codes for CASSFDSQNTGELFF. Variable domain in full (rest from reference TRBV7-2 and TRBJ2-2): GAGVSQSPSNKVTEKGKDVELRCDPISGHTALYWYRQSLGQGLEFLIYFQGNSAPDKSGLPSDRFSAERTGGSVSTLTIQRTQQEDSAVYLCASSFDSQNTGELFFGEGSRLTVL.